These T cell receptor beta chains were read from a single sample in a study of CD8 T cells in ankylosing spondylitis. In TCRdb, the 5' RACE reads were re-called with MiXCR into one record per CDR3 protein. Counted here are 750,000 to 850,000 distinct CDR3 sequences, about an eighth occurring once; the ten biggest clones make up roughly 0.51%. Source material: blood, either unsorted or a sorted T cell fraction (not recorded which). These receptors originate from a male donor with ankylosing spondylitis. Both conserved end residues are trimmed from each CDR3. Fields, in order: V gene, clone size, CDR3 protein. Not all rows give a size; the values are once, few, many and, for expanded clones, a class.

v_gene: TRBV20-1; abundance: -; CDR3aa: SARDYRGTNEKLF
v_gene: TRBV20-1; abundance: few; CDR3aa: SARDPTGGTDTQY
v_gene: TRBV25-1; abundance: -; CDR3aa: ASSEVGSQGFATNEKLF
v_gene: TRBV5-1; abundance: many; CDR3aa: ASSLRTEIHYGYT
v_gene: TRBV28; abundance: few; CDR3aa: ASSLREYRNVGKPQH
v_gene: TRBV27; abundance: many; CDR3aa: ASSLWGDSNQPQH
v_gene: TRBV7-7; abundance: -; CDR3aa: ASSLGRESSYEQY
v_gene: TRBV6-1; abundance: few; CDR3aa: ASSPNQPRTDTQY
v_gene: TRBV7-2; abundance: many; CDR3aa: ASSPQFGLGNTIY
v_gene: TRBV2; abundance: few; CDR3aa: ASNFDRGPFNEQF
v_gene: TRBV20-1; abundance: -; CDR3aa: SASSGSNTEAF
v_gene: TRBV6-1; abundance: -; CDR3aa: ASMIGGAQPQH
v_gene: TRBV20-1; abundance: -; CDR3aa: SALLQETQY
v_gene: TRBV15; abundance: -; CDR3aa: ATSTDGYYGYT
v_gene: TRBV12-3/TRBV12-4; abundance: few; CDR3aa: ASSLGASRANVLT
v_gene: TRBV20-1; abundance: many; CDR3aa: SASVPLRDYEQY
v_gene: TRBV30; abundance: -; CDR3aa: AWRKSSSTEAF
v_gene: TRBV28; abundance: few; CDR3aa: ASSPGRRPQH
v_gene: TRBV4-2; abundance: few; CDR3aa: ASSQVGFDEQY
v_gene: TRBV7-2; abundance: few; CDR3aa: ASSAQGASGDQPQH
v_gene: TRBV12-3/TRBV12-4; abundance: -; CDR3aa: ASSFGQGGSEKLF
v_gene: TRBV6-1; abundance: many; CDR3aa: ASSLRFGEQPQH
v_gene: TRBV10-3; abundance: many; CDR3aa: AISDVRGSYYNEQF
v_gene: TRBV7-9; abundance: -; CDR3aa: ASSFASGGGKNIQY
v_gene: TRBV7-2; abundance: many; CDR3aa: ASSFWGGEGDTQY
v_gene: TRBV20-1; abundance: -; CDR3aa: SAFSGDTNEKLF
v_gene: TRBV20-1; abundance: few; CDR3aa: SARRPGLEYEQY
v_gene: TRBV12-3/TRBV12-4; abundance: -; CDR3aa: ASSWFSVRTDTQY
v_gene: TRBV27; abundance: few; CDR3aa: ASSYVKGRANTGELF
v_gene: TRBV28; abundance: -; CDR3aa: ASSLYPSGANVLT
v_gene: TRBV9; abundance: many; CDR3aa: ASSVGIDNEQF
v_gene: TRBV15; abundance: few; CDR3aa: ATSRVLRGNYNEQF
v_gene: TRBV12-3/TRBV12-4; abundance: many; CDR3aa: ASSLGQGGSPQH
v_gene: TRBV12-3/TRBV12-4; abundance: -; CDR3aa: ASRVTGMSAAGELF
v_gene: TRBV6-5; abundance: many; CDR3aa: ASSYSAGGTYEQY
v_gene: TRBV6-5; abundance: few; CDR3aa: ASSWTSGGRRNEQF
v_gene: TRBV5-5; abundance: -; CDR3aa: ASSLVGGSRVGQPQH
v_gene: TRBV20-1; abundance: few; CDR3aa: SAKWGRGFGDTQY
v_gene: TRBV6-5; abundance: many; CDR3aa: ASSYSGVDNEQF
v_gene: TRBV15; abundance: -; CDR3aa: ATSRDQGGYEQY
v_gene: TRBV7-2; abundance: -; CDR3aa: ASSQGRGAVNSPLH
v_gene: TRBV19; abundance: many; CDR3aa: ASSLAGQATDTQY
v_gene: TRBV29-1; abundance: few; CDR3aa: SVLQWEQF
v_gene: TRBV7-3; abundance: -; CDR3aa: ASSRGGVPYEQY
v_gene: TRBV7-2; abundance: -; CDR3aa: ASSLEPDGYQPQH
v_gene: TRBV20-1; abundance: -; CDR3aa: SAQRWGKNSPLH
v_gene: TRBV27; abundance: -; CDR3aa: ASSFSLAGINEQF
v_gene: TRBV20-1; abundance: few; CDR3aa: SASKQGGMSYTEAF
v_gene: TRBV9; abundance: -; CDR3aa: ASSPTLAGHNEQF
v_gene: TRBV7-2; abundance: -; CDR3aa: ASSNSGTTEAF
v_gene: TRBV18; abundance: few; CDR3aa: ASSPSYGAYNEQF
v_gene: TRBV29-1; abundance: many; CDR3aa: SVERGTTGELF
v_gene: TRBV20-1; abundance: many; CDR3aa: SATVGDSYEQY
v_gene: TRBV11-2; abundance: -; CDR3aa: ASSSYPSGGRPNTEAF
v_gene: TRBV7-9; abundance: -; CDR3aa: ASSPLNQETQY
v_gene: TRBV19; abundance: few; CDR3aa: ASSDTGRAF